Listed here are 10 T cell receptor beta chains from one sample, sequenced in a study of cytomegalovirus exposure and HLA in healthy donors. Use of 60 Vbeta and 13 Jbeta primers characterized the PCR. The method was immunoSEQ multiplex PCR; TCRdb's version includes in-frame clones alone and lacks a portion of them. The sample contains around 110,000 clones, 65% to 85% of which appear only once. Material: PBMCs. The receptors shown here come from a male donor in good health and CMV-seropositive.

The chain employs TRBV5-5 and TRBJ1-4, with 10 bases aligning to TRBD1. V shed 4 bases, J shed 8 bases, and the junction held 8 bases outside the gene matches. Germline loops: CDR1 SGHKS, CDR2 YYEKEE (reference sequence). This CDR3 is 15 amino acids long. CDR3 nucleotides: TGTGCCAGCAGCCTTAATTGGGACAGGGGCGAAAAACTGTTTTTT. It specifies CASSLNWDRGEKLFF.

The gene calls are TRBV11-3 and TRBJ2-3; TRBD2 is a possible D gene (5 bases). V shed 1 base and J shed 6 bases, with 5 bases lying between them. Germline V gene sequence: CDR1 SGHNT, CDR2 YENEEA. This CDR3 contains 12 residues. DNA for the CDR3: TGTGCCAGCAGCTTAGGAGGGGATACGCAGTATTTT. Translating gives CASSLGGDTQYF.

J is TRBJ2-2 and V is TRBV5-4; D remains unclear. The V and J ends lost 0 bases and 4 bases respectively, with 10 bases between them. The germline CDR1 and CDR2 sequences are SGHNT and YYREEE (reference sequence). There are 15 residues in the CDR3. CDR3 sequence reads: CASSLGHASTGELFF. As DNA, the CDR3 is TGTGCCAGCAGCTTGGGACACGCGAGCACCGGGGAGCTGTTTTTT.

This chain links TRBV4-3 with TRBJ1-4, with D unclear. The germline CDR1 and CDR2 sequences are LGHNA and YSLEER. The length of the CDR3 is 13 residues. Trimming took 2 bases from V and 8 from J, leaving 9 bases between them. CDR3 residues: CASSQNFLEKLFF. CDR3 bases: TGCGCCAGCAGCCAAAATTTCCTAGAAAAACTGTTTTTT.

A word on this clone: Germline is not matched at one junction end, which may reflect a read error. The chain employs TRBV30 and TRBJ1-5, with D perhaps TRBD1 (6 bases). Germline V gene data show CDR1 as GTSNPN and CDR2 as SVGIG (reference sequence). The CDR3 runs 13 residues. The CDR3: CAWGGRGNQPQNF. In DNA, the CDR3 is TGTGCCTGGGGGGGCCGGGGCAATCAGCCCCAGAATTTT.

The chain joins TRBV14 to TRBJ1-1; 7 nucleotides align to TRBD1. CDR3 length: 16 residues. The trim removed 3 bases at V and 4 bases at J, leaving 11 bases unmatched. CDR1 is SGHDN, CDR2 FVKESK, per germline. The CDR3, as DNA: TGTGCCAGCAGCCAGTTTGTCGGACAGGCGGGCACTGAAGCTTTCTTT. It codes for CASSQFVGQAGTEAFF.

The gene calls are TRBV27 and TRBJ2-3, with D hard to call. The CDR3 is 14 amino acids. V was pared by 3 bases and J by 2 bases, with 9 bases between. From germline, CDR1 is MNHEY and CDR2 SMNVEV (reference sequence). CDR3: CASSLRKLTDTQYF. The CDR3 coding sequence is TGTGCCAGCAGTTTGAGAAAGCTCACAGATACGCAGTATTTT.

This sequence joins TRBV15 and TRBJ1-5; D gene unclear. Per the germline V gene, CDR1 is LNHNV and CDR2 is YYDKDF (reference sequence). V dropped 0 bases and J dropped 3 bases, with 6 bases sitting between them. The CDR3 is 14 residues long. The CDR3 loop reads CATSREGVNQPQHF. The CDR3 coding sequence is TGTGCCACCAGCAGAGAAGGAGTCAATCAGCCCCAGCATTTT.

CDR3 coding DNA: TGTGCCAGCAGCGAAACAGGGTCCTATGGAAACACCATATATTTT. It codes for CASSETGSYGNTIYF. The V and J genes are TRBV9 and TRBJ1-3; the D gene is possibly TRBD1 (6 bases). V dropped 3 bases and J dropped 3 bases, with 13 bases sitting between them. This CDR3 spans 15 amino acids. The V gene's germline CDR1 is SGDLS and CDR2 YYNGEE.

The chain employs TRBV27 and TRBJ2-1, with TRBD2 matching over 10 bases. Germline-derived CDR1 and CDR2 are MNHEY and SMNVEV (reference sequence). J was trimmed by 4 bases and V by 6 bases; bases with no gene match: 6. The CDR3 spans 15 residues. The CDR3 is CASRPLAGDYNEQFF. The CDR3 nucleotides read TGTGCCAGCAGGCCTCTAGCGGGAGATTACAATGAGCAGTTCTTC.